This TCR beta chain was sequenced for a study of blood T cell repertoires in COVID-19. The overall study: In each case, the material was cDNA or gDNA derived from T cells, B-cell-depleted T cells, or PBMCs.

The table came from immunoSEQ multiplex PCR; TCRdb's copy has only in-frame clones and leaves some out. The sample carries 130,000 to 150,000 clones, approximately 88% recorded once. Germline V lookup: CDR1 SGHRS, CDR2 YFSETQ. The ends lost 0 bases at V and 6 bases at J; junction bases unmatched: 4. CDR3 size: 15 residues. The receptor was isolated from a woman in her 30s with acute COVID-19. The sample taken for sequencing was PBMCs or T cells enriched from blood (not recorded which). The J gene is TRBJ2-2, the V gene TRBV5-1, with 8 positions matching TRBD1. The CDR3 loop is CASSLVVTGAGELFF. The CDR3 DNA is TGCGCCAGCAGCTTGGTGGTGACAGGGGCCGGGGAGCTGTTTTTT.